Below are 26 T cell receptor beta chains sequenced from a single sample in a study of T cell responses to AZD1222 COVID-19 vaccine. Data came from immunoSEQ multiplex PCR; TCRdb stores just in-frame clones and leaves some out. The top ten clones hold about 2.9% of a sample with 86,000 or so clones, more than 90% of them seen once. The specimen comprised peripheral blood, sampled on day 0 of AZD1222 vaccination. All receptors come from an adult in good health.

V gene TRBV7-2 combines with J gene TRBJ2-1, with unresolved D. This CDR3 region has 15 residues. Germline V gene data show CDR1 as SGHTA and CDR2 as FQGNSA. V was clipped by 5 bases and J by 0 bases, with 11 bases between them. In nucleotides, the CDR3 is TGTGCCAGCAGCCCCGAGCGCAGCTCCTACAATGAGCAGTTCTTC. Its protein product is CASSPERSSYNEQFF.

CDR3: CASSGIAGGMGETQYF. CDR3 bases: TGCGCCAGCAGCGGGATAGCGGGAGGTATGGGAGAGACCCAGTACTTC. This chain joins TRBV5-1 and TRBJ2-5, with TRBD2 matching over 10 bases. From germline, CDR1 is SGHRS and CDR2 YFSETQ. V lost 4 bases, J lost 4 bases, and 10 bases stayed unmatched. There are 16 residues in the CDR3.

This clone turned up a few times. The gene calls are TRBV3-1 (or the pseudogene TRBV3-2) and TRBJ2-3; TRBD2 matches at 9 bases. The J segment lost 3 bases and the V segment lost 4 bases, leaving 11 bases of the junction unmatched. The CDR3 length is 17 residues. Germline V gene data show CDR1 as LGHDT and CDR2 as YNNKEL (reference sequence). This chain's CDR3 is CASSPFVAGDGTDTQYF. CDR3 DNA: TGTGCCAGCAGCCCATTCGTAGCGGGAGATGGGACAGATACGCAGTATTTT.

This clone has just a few counts. V usage is TRBV5-1 and J usage is TRBJ2-1; no clear D. With 0 bases removed from V and 8 bases from J, the gap between germline ends came to 3 bases. Germline assignment: CDR1 SGHRS and CDR2 YFSETQ. The CDR3 has 11 amino acids. Written as DNA, the CDR3 is TGCGCCAGCAGCTTGGAACATGAGCAGTTCTTC. It specifies CASSLEHEQFF. The whole variable domain, filled in from reference TRBV5-1 and TRBJ2-1, reads KAGVTQTPRYLIKTRGQQVTLSCSPISGHRSVSWYQQTPGQGLQFLFEYFSETQRNKGNFPGRFSGRQFSNSRSEMNVSTLELGDSALYLCASSLEHEQFFGPGTRLTVL.

J is TRBJ1-3 and V is TRBV28; weak D call: TRBD1 (6 bases). V dropped 3 bases and J dropped 3 bases, with 15 bases sitting between them. CDR3 size: 16 residues. Germline CDR1 is MDHEN and CDR2 is SYDVKM. The CDR3 sequence: CASSFRGRGYGNTIYF. The CDR3 region has the DNA TGTGCCAGCAGTTTCCGGGGAAGGGGGTATGGAAACACCATATATTTT. Looking up the rest from reference TRBV28 and TRBJ1-3 gives the full variable domain: DVKVTQSSRYLVKRTGEKVFLECVQDMDHENMFWYRQDPGLGLRLIYFSYDVKMKEKGDIPEGYSVSREKKERFSLILESASTNQTSMYLCASSFRGRGYGNTIYFGEGSWLTVV.

This clone was counted once. The chain couples TRBV9 to TRBJ2-3; D possibly corresponds to TRBD2 (6 bases). Germline CDR1 reads SGDLS; CDR2 reads YYNGEE. Between the trimmed V and J ends, which lost 5 bases and 6 bases, there was a span of 19 bases. The CDR3 is 15 residues long. The CDR3 spells CASRPRDGGKDTQYF. In DNA, the CDR3 is TGTGCCAGCAGGCCCCGCGATGGGGGGAAGGATACGCAGTATTTT.

This clone has only one observation. The rearrangement joins TRBV6-6 to TRBJ2-7; D tentatively reads TRBD1 or TRBD2 (5 bases each). Trimming cost V 0 bases and J 7 bases, with 13 bases left between them. Germline CDR1 reads MNHNY; CDR2 reads SVGAGI (reference sequence). The CDR3 spans 14 residues. DNA of the CDR3: TGTGCCAGCAGTTACTCCGGGACGTCGATGGAGCAGTACTTC. Its translation: CASSYSGTSMEQYF.

The V and J genes are TRBV29-1 and TRBJ2-3, with D perhaps matching TRBD1 (5 bases). Germline V gene lookup returns CDR1 SQVTM and CDR2 ANQGSEA. The CDR3 is 14 residues long. Trimming left V 3 bases short and J 4 bases short, with 14 bases between. CDR3 coding DNA: TGCAGCGTTGAGCAGGGTAGAGACCCAGATACGCAGTATTTT. Its protein is CSVEQGRDPDTQYF.

This clone was counted only a few times. The CDR3: CASSLDSSANNEQFF. CDR3 DNA sequence: TGTGCCAGCAGCTTAGATAGTAGCGCAAACAATGAGCAGTTCTTC. The rearrangement links TRBV11-3 to TRBJ2-1, with D maybe TRBD2 (5 bases). The CDR3 is 15 amino acids. V shed 0 bases and J shed 5 bases, with 11 bases lying between them. The germline V gene has CDR1 SGHNT and CDR2 YENEEA.

The chain is built from TRBV6-4 and TRBJ1-2; unclear D gene. CDR1 and CDR2 (germline): MRHNA, SNTAGT. V lost 0 bases, J lost 8 bases, and 19 bases lay in between. This CDR3 comprises 16 residues. CDR3 coding DNA: TGTGCCAGCAGTGACTCGAGTCAGGCGGAAAGTAAGGGCTACACCTTC. Encoded protein: CASSDSSQAESKGYTF.

The chain recombines TRBV28 with TRBJ2-5; D unclear. Germline CDR1 and CDR2: MDHEN and SYDVKM. CDR3 length: 13 amino acids. V shed 1 base and J shed 3 bases, with 6 bases lying between them. This chain's CDR3 is CASSLYAEETQYF. The CDR3 DNA is TGTGCCAGCAGTTTATATGCTGAAGAGACCCAGTACTTC.

The rearrangement links TRBV6-5 to TRBJ1-1, with 7 nucleotides matching TRBD1. CDR1 and CDR2 from the germline V gene are MNHEY and SVGAGI. The CDR3 is 15 residues long. Trimming cost V 6 bases and J 6 bases; bases outside gene matches: 13. The CDR3 DNA reads TGTGCCAGCAGATTTGGGGACAGATACTATTCTGAAGCTTTCTTT. Amino acids: CASRFGDRYYSEAFF.

This chain uses TRBV9 with TRBJ2-3, with 8 bases fitting TRBD2. The CDR3 is made up of 15 amino acids. Per germline, CDR1 SGDLS and CDR2 YYNGEE. V trimming: 5 bases; J trimming: 4 bases; junction bases outside the gene matches: 9. The CDR3 region is CASSPGGGLADTQYF. CDR3 nucleotides: TGTGCCAGCAGTCCCGGGGGGGGCCTCGCAGATACGCAGTATTTT.

The chain has TRBV28 and TRBJ1-1; no firm D call. Germline V gene sequence: CDR1 MDHEN, CDR2 SYDVKM. This CDR3 spans 13 amino acids. Trimming pared 2 bases from V and 7 bases from J, leaving 11 bases between. The CDR3 is CASSLTVALEAFF. The CDR3 nucleotides read TGTGCCAGCAGTTTAACGGTGGCGCTTGAAGCTTTCTTT.

The rearrangement uses TRBV27 and TRBJ2-5; D may be TRBD1 or TRBD2 (5 bases each). Trimming cost V 3 bases and J 4 bases, with 15 bases left between them. The CDR3 sequence is 15 residues long. CDR1 and CDR2 (germline): MNHEY, SMNVEV (reference sequence). This CDR3 reads CASSFNGALGETQYF. CDR3 in DNA: TGTGCCAGCAGTTTTAACGGGGCCCTGGGAGAGACCCAGTACTTC.

The V gene is TRBV5-1, the J gene TRBJ2-5; TRBD1 matches at 7 bases. The trim removed 2 bases at V and 0 bases at J, leaving 4 bases unmatched. Germline CDR1 is SGHRS and CDR2 is YFSETQ. CDR3 size: 15 residues. CDR3 loop: CASSLGDRDQETQYF. CDR3 DNA: TGCGCCAGCAGCTTAGGGGACAGAGACCAAGAGACCCAGTACTTC. Combining the CDR3 with reference TRBV5-1 and TRBJ2-5 gives the whole variable domain KAGVTQTPRYLIKTRGQQVTLSCSPISGHRSVSWYQQTPGQGLQFLFEYFSETQRNKGNFPGRFSGRQFSNSRSEMNVSTLELGDSALYLCASSLGDRDQETQYFGPGTRLLVL.

The V gene is TRBV27, the J gene TRBJ1-5, with 9 positions matching TRBD1. The J segment lost 2 bases and the V segment lost 5 bases, leaving 7 bases of the junction unmatched. This CDR3 comprises 16 residues. Germline V CDR1 and CDR2: MNHEY, SMNVEV (reference sequence). CDR3 sequence reads: CASSPRTGVRNQPQHF. The CDR3 DNA follows: TGTGCCAGCAGTCCCCGGACAGGGGTTCGCAATCAGCCCCAGCATTTT.

This clone was seen once. The V call is TRBV11-3, the J call TRBJ1-1; 8 nucleotides line up with TRBD1. The junction had 4 bases not matched to a gene; V was cut back by 2 bases and J by 8 bases. Per the germline V gene, CDR1 is SGHNT and CDR2 is YENEEA. This CDR3 contains 13 residues. The CDR3 DNA sequence: TGTGCCAGCAGCTTAAGCCGGACAGGGGAAGCTTTCTTT. It translates to CASSLSRTGEAFF.

V and J are TRBV5-8 and TRBJ2-1; possibly TRBD1 for D (6 bases). The V end was cut by 6 bases, the J end by 0 bases, with 13 bases between. The CDR3 has 15 residues. The germline gives CDR1 SGHTS, CDR2 YDEGEE. Here the CDR3 DNA reads TGTGCCAGCATCCAGGGGCGGAGCTCCTACAATGAGCAGTTCTTC. Translating gives CASIQGRSSYNEQFF. The full variable domain, its missing parts supplied by reference TRBV5-8 and TRBJ2-1, is EAGVTQSPTHLIKTRGQQATLRCSPISGHTSVYWYQQALGLGLQFLLWYDEGEERNRGNFPPRFSGRQFPNYSSELNVNALELEDSALYLCASIQGRSSYNEQFFGPGTRLTVL.

DNA of the CDR3: TGTGCCAGCAGTTTGGACCAGCGGGGTACGCAGTATTTT. Translated: CASSLDQRGTQYF. The chain links TRBV28 to TRBJ2-3; 7 nucleotides match TRBD2. Per the germline V gene, CDR1 is MDHEN and CDR2 is SYDVKM. This CDR3 has 13 residues. With V trimmed by 3 bases and J by 8 bases, 5 bases remained unmatched. The full variable domain, with the rest looked up from reference TRBV28 and TRBJ2-3, is DVKVTQSSRYLVKRTGEKVFLECVQDMDHENMFWYRQDPGLGLRLIYFSYDVKMKEKGDIPEGYSVSREKKERFSLILESASTNQTSMYLCASSLDQRGTQYFGPGTRLTVL.

The V and J genes are TRBV3-1 (or the pseudogene TRBV3-2) and TRBJ2-1; no reliable D call. V was cut by 3 bases and J by 9 bases, with 12 bases left in between. CDR1 is LGHDT and CDR2 is YNNKEL in the germline V gene (reference sequence). CDR3 length: 13 amino acids. The CDR3 nucleotides are TGTGCCAGCAGCCAGAGACTCTGGCGTGAGCAGTTCTTC. Protein: CASSQRLWREQFF.

V and J are TRBV19 and TRBJ2-7; D tentatively reads TRBD1 or TRBD2 (5 bases each). Per germline, CDR1 LNHDA and CDR2 SQIVND (reference sequence). The germline V and J ends were trimmed by 4 bases and 6 bases, with 7 bases remaining between them. This CDR3 spans 11 amino acids. CDR3 coding DNA: TGTGCCAGTAGTACGGGGACCGAGCAGTACTTC. Its protein product is CASSTGTEQYF. The variable domain in full, completed from reference TRBV19 and TRBJ2-7, reads DGGITQSPKYLFRKEGQNVTLSCEQNLNHDAMYWYRQDPGQGLRLIYYSQIVNDFQKGDIAEGYSVSREKKESFPLTVTSAQKNPTAFYLCASSTGTEQYFGPGTRLTVT.

This chain joins TRBV28 and TRBJ1-2; D is perhaps TRBD1 (5 bases). Trimming took 6 bases from V and 2 from J, leaving 7 bases between them. Germline-derived CDR1 and CDR2 are MDHEN and SYDVKM. The CDR3 spans 12 residues. DNA of the CDR3: TGTGCCAGCAGGCCAGGGAACTATGGCTACACCTTC. Residues: CASRPGNYGYTF.

This chain links TRBV28 with TRBJ1-1, with D tentatively TRBD1 (5 bases). Per the germline V gene, CDR1 is MDHEN and CDR2 is SYDVKM. The V end lost 5 bases, the J end lost 0 bases, and 19 bases lay between the germline ends. The CDR3 totals 17 residues. This chain's CDR3 is CASSLYGGGRVNTEAFF. CDR3 bases: TGTGCCAGCAGTCTATATGGAGGTGGCAGGGTGAACACTGAAGCTTTCTTT.

The chain carries TRBV6-5 and TRBJ1-1; the match to TRBD1 covers 11 bases. Germline CDR1 reads MNHEY; CDR2 reads SVGAGI. The CDR3 runs 13 residues. J lost 7 bases, V lost 7 bases, and 5 bases had no gene match. The CDR3 sequence is CASKGTGGYEAFF. The CDR3 DNA is TGTGCCAGCAAAGGGACAGGGGGTTATGAAGCTTTCTTT.

The chain recombines TRBV18 with TRBJ2-7; perhaps TRBD2 as D (6 bases). V was shortened by 2 bases and J by 2 bases, with 19 bases between the two germline ends. CDR3 size: 17 residues. The germline gives CDR1 KGHSH, CDR2 LQKENI. The CDR3 spells CASSPRAGTDYTYEQYF. CDR3 DNA sequence: TGTGCCAGCTCACCAAGGGCGGGGACGGACTACACCTACGAGCAGTACTTC.